The 14 T cell receptor beta chains reported below all come from one sample, sequenced in a study of chemoradiotherapy in HPV16-positive cancers. Method: immunoSEQ multiplex PCR; TCRdb's copy keeps in-frame clones and lacks some. There are 30,000 to 40,000 clones in the sample; about 88% occur only once, and 3% to 4% lies in the top ten. Here the sequenced sample was blood, taken from a patient who underwent chemoradiotherapy. The receptor source for this set is a human donor with HPV-associated anogenital cancer.

The chain recombines TRBV30 with TRBJ2-2; possibly TRBD1 for D (5 bases). The CDR3 runs 15 residues. Trimming stripped 0 bases from V and 0 bases from J, with 8 bases between. Germline assignment: CDR1 GTSNPN and CDR2 SVGIG (reference sequence). This CDR3 reads CAWSVLGPNTGELFF. DNA of the CDR3: TGTGCCTGGAGTGTACTGGGGCCGAACACCGGGGAGCTGTTTTTT.

The chain uses TRBV18 and TRBJ2-7; 11 bases align to TRBD1. Losses at the gene ends were 3 bases for V and 4 bases for J; bases not matched to a gene: 2. The CDR3 extends over 14 amino acids. In germline, CDR1 is KGHSH, CDR2 LQKENI. The CDR3 here is CASSPGTGGYEQYF. The CDR3 DNA reads TGTGCCAGCTCACCTGGGACAGGGGGTTACGAGCAGTACTTC.

For this clone: The junction shows a germline mismatch at one end, possibly a read error. This sequence joins TRBV7-7 and TRBJ2-3, with a possible D match to TRBD2 (6 bases). The CDR3 is 15 amino acids. Germline CDR1 and CDR2: SSHAT and FNYEAQ (reference sequence). CDR3 nucleotide sequence: TGTGCTAGCAGCCTGGGGGAGGCTAGCACAGATACGCAGTATTTT. Translation: CASSLGEASTDTQYF.

The gene calls are TRBV4-3 and TRBJ2-3; D perhaps matches TRBD1 (5 bases). Germline CDR1 LGHNA, CDR2 YSLEER. The CDR3 length is 16 residues. The germline V and J ends were trimmed by 2 bases and 2 bases, with 14 bases remaining between them. The CDR3 region has the DNA TGCGCCAGCAGCCAAATTACAGGTTCCATCACAGATACGCAGTATTTT. Amino acid sequence: CASSQITGSITDTQYF.

The J gene is TRBJ1-1, the V gene TRBV30; TRBD1 is a possible D gene (5 bases). The CDR3 has 15 residues. Looked up from germline, CDR1 is GTSNPN and CDR2 is SVGIG (reference sequence). Trimming stripped 2 bases from V and 2 bases from J, with 15 bases between. CDR3 protein: CAWSSPGPSNTEAFF. CDR3 in DNA: TGTGCCTGGAGTAGCCCGGGACCGTCAAACACTGAAGCTTTCTTT. Full variable domain (missing parts from reference TRBV30 and TRBJ1-1): SQTIHQWPATLVQPVGSPLSLECTVEGTSNPNLYWYRQAAGRGLQLLFYSVGIGQISSEVPQNLSASRPQDRQFILSSKKLLLSDSGFYLCAWSSPGPSNTEAFFGQGTRLTVV.

The chain uses TRBV5-8 and TRBJ2-5, with D possibly TRBD1 on 6 matching bases. The CDR3 length is 14 residues. Germline V gives CDR1 SGHTS, CDR2 YDEGEE. Trimming pared 0 bases from V and 0 bases from J, leaving 6 bases between. CDR3: CASSLDRDQETQYF. The CDR3 nucleotides are TGTGCCAGCAGCTTGGACAGGGACCAAGAGACCCAGTACTTC. The full variable domain, in which reference TRBV5-8 and TRBJ2-5 provide the parts outside the CDR3, is EAGVTQSPTHLIKTRGQQATLRCSPISGHTSVYWYQQALGLGLQFLLWYDEGEERNRGNFPPRFSGRQFPNYSSELNVNALELEDSALYLCASSLDRDQETQYFGPGTRLLVL.

The V gene is TRBV5-1, the J gene TRBJ2-3; D not certain. Germline V gene data show CDR1 as SGHRS and CDR2 as YFSETQ. V dropped 2 bases and J dropped 3 bases, with 1 base sitting between them. This CDR3 spans 11 amino acids. CDR3 coding DNA: TGCGCCAGCAGCTTAACAGATACGCAGTATTTT. This encodes CASSLTDTQYF.

Notes on this clone: One base away lies a much larger clone, so this may be a sequencing read error. The sample contains more than one DNA sequence encoding this CDR3. This chain links TRBV27 with TRBJ2-2; perhaps TRBD2 as D (7 bases). The V and J ends lost 6 bases and 5 bases respectively, with 13 bases between them. Germline V gene data show CDR1 as MNHEY and CDR2 as SMNVEV (reference sequence). The CDR3 has 14 amino acids. The CDR3: CASSPRGGTGELFF. As DNA, the CDR3 is TGTGCCAGCAGCCCAAGGGGGGGGACCGGGGAGCTGTTTTTT.

This chain connects TRBV7-9 to TRBJ2-1, with 7 positions matching TRBD1. The length of the CDR3 is 14 residues. V was clipped by 6 bases and J by 4 bases; unmatched bases: 6. Germline loops: CDR1 SEHNR, CDR2 FQNEAQ (reference sequence). DNA of the CDR3: TGTGCCAGCAGACTGGCAGGGGGTTACAATGAGCAGTTCTTC. Amino acid sequence: CASRLAGGYNEQFF.

The V and J genes are TRBV2 and TRBJ1-1, with D perhaps TRBD1 (5 bases). CDR1 is SNHLY, CDR2 FYNNEI, per germline. V lost 3 bases, J lost 3 bases, and 11 bases lay in between. This CDR3 region has 14 residues. CDR3 region: CASSEMGGDTEAFF. In nucleotides, the CDR3 is TGTGCCAGCAGTGAGATGGGGGGGGACACTGAAGCTTTCTTT.

This clone has more than one count but fewer than ten. The chain links TRBV6-5 to TRBJ1-1, with D unresolved. The CDR3 runs 12 residues. The V gene lost 2 bases and the J gene lost 8 bases, with 9 bases spanning the gap. The germline V gene encodes CDR1 MNHEY and CDR2 SVGAGI. The CDR3 spells CASSYRGSEAFF. In nucleotides, the CDR3 is TGTGCCAGCAGTTACCGGGGAAGCGAAGCTTTCTTT.

In this sample, this clone turned up a few times. V gene TRBV5-1 combines with J gene TRBJ2-1; no firm D call. The CDR3 is made up of 16 amino acids. V was shortened by 0 bases and J by 1 base, with 11 bases between the two germline ends. Germline CDR1 reads SGHRS; CDR2 reads YFSETQ. CDR3 sequence reads: CASSLVSSYSYNEQFF. In DNA, the CDR3 is TGCGCCAGCAGCTTGGTCTCCTCCTATTCCTACAATGAGCAGTTCTTC.

The chain carries TRBV9 and TRBJ2-7, with 9 bases fitting TRBD2. V shed 2 bases and J 7 bases; nucleotides not matched to a gene: 7. The CDR3 covers 14 residues. CDR1 and CDR2 (germline): SGDLS, YYNGEE. The CDR3 coding sequence is TGTGCCAGCAGCGTGATAGCGGGGGCTAATGAGCAGTACTTC. Translated, it gives CASSVIAGANEQYF.

V and J are TRBV2 and TRBJ2-5; the match to TRBD2 covers 8 bases. CDR1 is SNHLY, CDR2 FYNNEI, per germline. The CDR3 loop spans 14 amino acids. Unmatched junction bases numbered 6, after V lost 5 bases and J lost 4 bases. The CDR3 sequence is CASSPAGVGETQYF. The CDR3 DNA is TGTGCCAGCAGTCCAGCGGGAGTGGGAGAGACCCAGTACTTC.